The entry that follows covers one T cell receptor beta chain sequence. Its specificity is not known. These data come from a study of T cells after yellow fever vaccination. Study information: For low cell numbers, libraries were made with SMART-Seq v4 Ultra Low Input.

Whole-study results and caveats: The study re-detected most primary-vaccination clones after the booster (roughly 96% CD4, roughly 91% CD8). Clonotypes appearing in both CD4 and CD8 compartments existed, and their share was small.

In germline, CDR1 is SGHAT, CDR2 FQNNGV. There are 15 residues in the CDR3. The junction had 12 bases not matched to a gene; V was cut back by 4 bases and J by 7 bases. From the 5' RACE reads, TCRdb called clonotypes with MiXCR, one entry per CDR3 protein. This table has 95,000 to 150,000 distinct CDR3 sequences, over 12% appearing once. The TCR comes from a man aged 18 to 29 who received the YFV17D yellow fever vaccine. This chain uses TRBV11-2 with TRBJ2-7; TRBD1 matches 8 bases. Material: CD8+ T cells sorted from PBMCs, obtained 5 days after the yellow fever booster vaccination. As DNA, the CDR3 is TGTGCCAGCAGCTCCCGGGACAGGCCCGAACGGGAGCAGTACTTC. Amino acids: CASSSRDRPEREQYF.